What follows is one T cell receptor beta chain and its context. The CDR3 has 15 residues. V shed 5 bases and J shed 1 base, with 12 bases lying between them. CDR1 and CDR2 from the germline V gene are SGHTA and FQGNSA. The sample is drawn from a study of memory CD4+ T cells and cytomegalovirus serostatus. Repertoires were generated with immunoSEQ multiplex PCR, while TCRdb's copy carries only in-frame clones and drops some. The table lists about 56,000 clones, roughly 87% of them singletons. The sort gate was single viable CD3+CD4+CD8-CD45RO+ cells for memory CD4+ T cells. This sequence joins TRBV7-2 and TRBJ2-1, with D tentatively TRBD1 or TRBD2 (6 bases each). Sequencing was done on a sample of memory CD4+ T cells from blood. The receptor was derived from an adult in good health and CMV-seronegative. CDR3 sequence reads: CASSESGASYNEQFF. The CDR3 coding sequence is TGTGCCAGCAGCGAATCGGGGGCTTCCTACAATGAGCAGTTCTTC.